Reported below is one TCR beta chain. Its target is unknown. The sample comes from a study of OX40 agonist ivuxolimab in advanced cancers. Study context: Patients received ivuxolimab, an intravenous treatment, every 2 weeks at 0.01 to 10 mg/kg. The eligibility criteria allowed prior anti-PD-1, anti-PD-L1 or anti-CTLA-4 therapy, and around 40% had some.

Findings and caveats of the study: Some patients who did not respond also had low normalized T-cell clonal expansion.

Clones were read by immunoSEQ multiplex PCR, and TCRdb kept only the in-frame ones, dropping some. The sample yields more than 60,000 clones, roughly 81% seen once. This CDR3 region has 12 residues. Germline V gene data show CDR1 as SGHTA and CDR2 as FQGTGA. Trimming shortened V by 5 bases and J by 7 bases, and 8 bases separated the two germline ends. This receptor was identified in an adult with an advanced solid tumor such as melanoma, head and neck, liver or kidney cancer. The chain recombines TRBV7-3 with TRBJ1-4; unclear D gene. The material sequenced was CD4+ or CD8+ T cells sorted from blood, taken in a trial of the OX40 agonist ivuxolimab. The CDR3 bases are TGTGCCAGCAGCCCCGACGGTGAAAAACTGTTTTTT. Amino acid sequence: CASSPDGEKLFF.